This T cell receptor (beta chain) was identified in a study of blood T cells in healthy people across ages (dated by TCRdb to the mid-2010s). For the study in its entirety: In model experiments, roughly one uniquely barcoded TCR beta cDNA molecule per two T cells was captured by template switching. Using deep sequencing normalized with unique cDNA molecular identifiers, the study measured how TCR beta repertoire diversity changes with age. The donors were divided into four age groups: young (average roughly 17 years), middle-aged (approximately 39), aged (approximately 64) and long-lived (roughly 88). Donors of different ages were randomly distributed across sequencing lanes to avoid experimental bias. Using the same blood draw, the study looked at two additional independent replicas of 1 million unique cDNA reads for two donors, one aged 18 to 30 and the other aged 80 or older.

Systemically healthy Caucasian individuals from Russia, 39 in total and aged roughly 6 to 100 years, were included as donors. Approximately 9.7 milliliters of peripheral blood were drawn from each donor into EDTA-treated Vacutainer tubes. PBMCs were isolated by Ficoll-Paque density-gradient centrifugation, with at least 7 million obtained per sample. Total RNA was extracted from PBMCs with Trizol reagent, with at least 5.5 micrograms obtained per sample. The percentages of naive CD45RAhigh/CD27high T cells were determined by flow cytometry on a PBMC aliquot from every donor. Library generation was performed with 5' RACE. The run used an Illumina HiSeq 2500. The second PCR ran for about 6 to 11 cycles and used a J-beta primer mix along with a sample-barcoded 5' primer. A template-switch 5' adaptor carrying 12 random nucleotides introduced a unique molecular identifier onto each TCR beta cDNA molecule. Each sample yielded at least 2.5 million CDR3-containing paired-end reads. All of the RNA was converted into first-strand cDNA using the Mint cDNA synthesis kit, with a TRBC-specific oligonucleotide serving as the primer. After uracil-DNA glycosylase treatment, a first 18-cycle PCR used universal primers M1SS and BC2_uni_R on all cDNA. The published analysis was carried out like this. For normalization, 1 million high-quality reads were randomly selected from each sample, with every read carrying a distinct molecular identifier. Reads sharing molecular identifiers were discarded rather than binned into consensus sequences. MiTCR, with a Q25 quality threshold and the strictest error-elimination algorithm, was used for CDR3 identification, clonotype clustering and error correction. A nonparametric unseen species model with Euler transformation was used to estimate a lower bound on total TCR beta diversity. TCRdb trimmed public reads at Q25 via fastp, called clones via MiXCR and kept in-frame beta chains. One record per CDR3 amino acid sequence lists the most common genes and DNA. The V and J calls come from TCRdb's annotation, not from the publication. The sample records approximately 800,000 distinct CDR3 sequences, around 50% of which are singletons. The ten largest clones add up to around 24% of the sample.

Between the V and J ends, shortened by 1 base and 7 bases respectively, the junction contains 5 bases. Via the germline V gene, CDR1 is SGHTA and CDR2 FQGNSA. The CDR3 goes from the cysteine to the phenylalanine over 13 residues. Solely the CDR3 DNA is kept, with 39 bases framed from the first base. This clonotype was counted a few times. Its antigen remains unidentified. Base qualities are missing; no much larger clone stands one base away. The research as a whole found: Because profiling used bulk unsorted PBMCs, naive and antigen-experienced compartments could not be compared conclusively. Estimates of total diversity based on one million sequenced T cells were regarded as lower bounds and as underestimates. Compared with the aged group, the long-lived group had more naive CD4+ T cells, fewer expanded clones and increased TCR diversity, a pattern suggesting age selection. The percentage of naive T cells measured by flow cytometry correlated strongly with observed TCR beta diversity. The CMV infection status of donors was not known, potentially confounding age-related changes in expanded clonotypes. Observed TCR beta diversity per million T cells fell roughly linearly with age, and a significant reduction was already apparent by age around 40.

Material: blood. This receptor was obtained from a man aged 35 to 55 in good health. Here the chain combines TRBV7-2 and TRBJ1-6; no D gene is confidently identified. The nucleotide sequence reads TGTGCCAGCAGCTTAGGACGGAATTCACCCCTCCACTTT. This encodes CASSLGRNSPLHF. This CDR3, with the reference TRBV7-2 and TRBJ1-6 proteins standing in past its ends, gives the full variable domain GAGVSQSPSNKVTEKGKDVELRCDPISGHTALYWYRQSLGQGLEFLIYFQGNSAPDKSGLPSDRFSAERTGGSVSTLTIQRTQQEDSAVYLCASSLGRNSPLHFGNGTRLTVT.